This TCR beta chain was captured in a study of Ad26.COV2.S vaccination and SARS-CoV-2 variants (dated by TCRdb to the early 2020s). Study-wide context: Vaccine-arm donors were drawn from COV1001, a multicentre, randomized, double-blind, placebo-controlled phase I-IIa trial of Ad26.COV2.S in healthy adults. Ad26.COV2.S was administered intramuscularly at 5 x 10^10 or 1 x 10^11 viral particles, either as a single shot or as two shots given 56 days apart. The specificity and breadth of SARS-CoV-2-reactive T cell receptors after Ad26.COV2.S vaccination were assessed by TCRbeta repertoire sequencing. A total of approximately 30 samples were included in the TCR-sequenced set, comprising around 19 Ad26.COV2.S vaccine recipients, 5 placebo recipients and 8 SARS-CoV-2 convalescent individuals. Trial participants were randomized into five groups of five, in which low-dose or high-dose Ad26.COV2.S was given once or twice, or placebo was given on both occasions. Investigators did not know the trial group allocation while performing experiments and assessing outcomes.

The immunoSEQ Assay was the method used to sequence TCRbeta CDR3 regions. After extraction, genomic DNA underwent amplification by bias-controlled multiplex PCR, followed by high-throughput sequencing. From the authors' description of their analysis: Collapsing and filtering of sequences were performed to quantify the absolute abundance of each unique TCRbeta CDR3 region. T cell fraction was estimated by normalization of TCRbeta template counts to usable DNA, with usable DNA being measured through amplification of reference genes present in all nucleated cells. Repertoire TCRs were annotated as SARS-CoV-2-specific when V gene, CDR3 amino acid sequence and J gene were exactly matched to a known reactive TCR set. The reference SARS-CoV-2 TCR set came from MIRA and was filtered for enrichment in COVID-19-positive ImmuneCODE repertoires, removing public or cross-reactive TCRs. Drawing on the MIRA antigens, annotated TCRs were analysed further at the level of specific ORF or position within ORF. Depth was the summed frequency of annotated unique rearrangements, while breadth was defined as annotated unique rearrangements over total unique productive rearrangements. Two-sided Wilcoxon rank-sum tests were applied when comparing TCR breadth between groups. TCRdb stores this immuneACCESS table with in-frame sequences only. Part of the clones is absent; in the studies checked, under half of the shortfall reflects unresolved V genes, and no reason is known for the rest. From that table come the V and J calls and clone size; the DNA was used to work out D and trimming. The sample yields over 400,000 clones; 92% were counted once. The biggest ten clones account for under 2% of the sample.

Reading the germline V gene gives CDR1 MGHDK and CDR2 SYGVNS. V is cut by 3 bases and J by 5 bases, and the space between the germline ends is 11 bases. Reading from cysteine to phenylalanine, the CDR3 counts 14 amino acids. The read is trimmed to its CDR3 DNA, 42 bases read in frame from base 1. The treatment or condition label, as the study defines it: around 19 received Ad26.COV2.S at low or high dose, single or two shots; about 5 received placebo; per-sample allocation not given. For vaccine and placebo recipients, the sequenced repertoires came from samples collected on day 63 after the first injection. In Cohort 1b, 25 or so adults aged 18-55 years were enrolled at a single site in Boston, USA, between 29 July and 7 August 2020. Ad26.COV2.S was a replication-incompetent adenovirus type 26 vector expressing a prefusion-stabilized SARS-CoV-2 spike protein from the original Wuhan strain. This clone was detected only a few times. Its antigen specificity is not known. Per-base quality was not reported, and no clone a single base away is much larger than it.

On the study overall, not on this receptor specifically: The study lacked the statistical power to compare responses across vaccine doses or regimens. After vaccination, spike-specific CD8+ and CD4+ T cell responses were reported to show substantial breadth. Higher spike-specific TCR breadth was observed in Ad26.COV2.S recipients than in placebo recipients (P = 0.0014). It was noted by the authors that total T cell responses may have been underestimated by the TCR breadth and depth analyses. Non-spike TCR breadth was comparable between vaccine and placebo recipients, consistent with the vaccine containing only spike.

This sequence was found in a person aged 18-65 years who received the Ad26.COV2.S COVID-19 vaccine or a placebo. Material: peripheral blood, obtained in a trial of Ad26.COV2.S vaccine versus placebo. This sequence uses TRBV25-1 and TRBJ1-5; no D gene call is confident. The CDR3 sequence is CASSDSEGYQPQHF. The DNA is TGTGCCAGCAGTGACAGTGAAGGATATCAGCCCCAGCATTTT.